Below, 13 T cell receptor beta chains from the same sample are listed, as sequenced in a study of blood T cell repertoires in COVID-19. Method: immunoSEQ multiplex PCR; TCRdb's copy keeps in-frame clones and lacks some. The sample has roughly 200,000 clones; over 75% are singletons. The sequenced sample consisted of peripheral blood. Receptors originate from a man in his sixties with acute or convalescent COVID-19.

The V gene is TRBV2, the J gene TRBJ2-7, with TRBD1 as a possible D gene (5 bases). Trimming stripped 6 bases from V and 7 bases from J, with 13 bases between. The germline V gene has CDR1 SNHLY and CDR2 FYNNEI. There are 12 residues in the CDR3. Here the CDR3 reads CASRQDLREQYF. In DNA, the CDR3 is TGTGCCAGCAGACAGGATCTGAGAGAGCAGTACTTC.

J is TRBJ1-1 and V is TRBV2; D is undetermined. Trimming shortened V by 6 bases and J by 1 base, and 9 bases separated the two germline ends. The CDR3 sequence is 13 residues long. CDR1 is SNHLY, CDR2 FYNNEI, per germline. CDR3 DNA: TGTGCCAGCAGGGAAACAGAGAACACTGAAGCTTTCTTT. Its protein product is CASRETENTEAFF.

This chain joins TRBV4-1 and TRBJ2-7; tentative D call: TRBD2 (6 bases). The CDR3 extends over 17 amino acids. The V and J ends lost 0 bases and 2 bases respectively, with 17 bases between them. The germline V gene encodes CDR1 MGHRA and CDR2 YSYEKL. The CDR3: CASSQEGLADRPYEQYF. In nucleotides, the CDR3 is TGCGCCAGCAGCCAAGAGGGGTTAGCGGACCGACCCTACGAGCAGTACTTC.

This chain links TRBV6-2 or TRBV6-3 with TRBJ1-6; D gene ambiguous. CDR1 is MNHEY and CDR2 is SVGEGT in the germline V gene. The CDR3 consists of 16 residues. The ends were cut back, 0 bases at V and 6 bases at J, with 12 bases in the middle. CDR3 region: CASSYSVKQLNSPLHF. The CDR3 DNA follows: TGTGCCAGCAGTTACTCGGTGAAACAGCTTAATTCACCCCTCCACTTT.

This clone was seen only once. This rearrangement joins TRBV18 to TRBJ2-1; 9 positions agree with TRBD1. This CDR3 is 15 amino acids long. The ends lost 3 bases at V and 7 bases at J; junction bases unmatched: 7. The germline V gene has CDR1 KGHSH and CDR2 LQKENI. The CDR3 coding sequence is TGTGCCAGCTCACCGCCAGGACAGGGGTGGAATGAGCAGTTCTTC. Translated: CASSPPGQGWNEQFF.

This clone was picked up one time. This sequence joins TRBV7-3 and TRBJ2-5; D is possibly TRBD1 (6 bases). The ends were cut back, 5 bases at V and 2 bases at J, with 9 bases in the middle. The germline CDR1 and CDR2 sequences are SGHTA and FQGTGA. This CDR3 has 13 residues. The CDR3 reads CASSRDIQETQYF. The CDR3 region has the DNA TGTGCCAGCAGCCGGGACATTCAAGAGACCCAGTACTTC.

This chain joins TRBV19 and TRBJ2-1; 10 bases map to TRBD2. The CDR3 spans 16 residues. V dropped 3 bases and J dropped 2; count of bases not matched to a gene: 4. CDR1 is LNHDA, CDR2 SQIVND, per germline (reference sequence). The CDR3 protein is CASSMWGTSAYNEQFF. The CDR3 DNA reads TGTGCCAGTAGTATGTGGGGGACTAGCGCCTACAATGAGCAGTTCTTC.

This clone was recorded once. This chain links TRBV19 with TRBJ1-1; 8 nucleotides agree with TRBD1. The CDR3 spans 15 residues. CDR1 is LNHDA, CDR2 SQIVND, per germline (reference sequence). V lost 6 bases, J lost 0 bases, and 6 bases stayed unmatched. CDR3 residues: CASSPTDRVNTEAFF. The CDR3 nucleotides read TGTGCCAGTAGCCCTACGGACAGGGTGAACACTGAAGCTTTCTTT.

CDR3 residues: CASSVKGQGQGPQHF. As DNA, the CDR3 is TGTGCCAGCAGTGTGAAAGGACAGGGCCAAGGGCCCCAGCATTTT. The chain joins TRBV2 to TRBJ1-5, with 8 bases fitting TRBD1. CDR3 size: 15 residues. Germline loops: CDR1 SNHLY, CDR2 FYNNEI. Trimming took 4 bases from V and 9 from J; bases not matched to a gene: 11.

This clone has more than one count but fewer than ten. The CDR3 protein is CARSPPGQGTYEQYF. CDR3 sequence (DNA): TGTGCCAGGAGCCCCCCGGGACAGGGTACCTACGAGCAGTACTTC. The chain links TRBV2 to TRBJ2-7; 9 bases are a match to TRBD1. Germline loops: CDR1 SNHLY, CDR2 FYNNEI. Germline trimming cut 9 bases from V and 2 bases from J; bases unmatched to any gene: 11. The CDR3 consists of 15 residues.

This clone has only one observation. The chain couples TRBV6-5 to TRBJ2-6, with 7 positions matching TRBD1. J lost 0 bases, V lost 4 bases, and 3 bases had no gene match. The CDR3 is 16 amino acids. Germline V gene lookup returns CDR1 MNHEY and CDR2 SVGAGI. CDR3 in amino acids: CASSSGQLSGANVLTF. The CDR3 nucleotides are TGTGCCAGCAGTTCGGGACAGCTCTCTGGGGCCAACGTCCTGACTTTC.

This clone showed up just once. This chain joins TRBV19 and TRBJ1-1, with D possibly matching TRBD1 (6 bases). The germline gives CDR1 LNHDA, CDR2 SQIVND (reference sequence). The CDR3 loop spans 14 amino acids. The V gene lost 4 bases and the J gene lost 1 base, with 10 bases spanning the gap. CDR3 sequence reads: CASSRRGGNTEAFF. CDR3 DNA sequence: TGTGCCAGTAGTAGAAGGGGGGGGAACACTGAAGCTTTCTTT.

The V gene is TRBV4-1, the J gene TRBJ1-1; weak D call: TRBD1 (5 bases). V gave up 2 bases and J gave up 7 bases, with 14 bases separating them. Germline V gives CDR1 MGHRA, CDR2 YSYEKL. The CDR3 covers 14 residues. CDR3 amino acids: CASSQRLAGLEAFF. CDR3 nucleotide sequence: TGCGCCAGCAGCCAACGGCTGGCAGGGCTTGAAGCTTTCTTT.